This TCR beta chain comes out of a study of blood T cell repertoires in COVID-19. On the study more broadly: Two consecutive negative NP/OP PCR tests, clearance, or resolved symptoms defined Cohort 3 recovery.

Per germline, CDR1 SNHLY and CDR2 FYNNEI. With V trimmed by 6 bases and J by 3 bases, 10 bases remained unmatched. The CDR3 contains 16 residues. Only in-frame clones appear in the TCRdb table, and some are missing; sequencing was by immunoSEQ multiplex PCR. The data contain roughly 230,000 clones, around nine tenths of them singletons. Clinical histories supplied by participants themselves formed the basis of cohort assignment. The chain recombines TRBV2 with TRBJ1-1; TRBD1 matches 10 bases. The sequenced sample consisted of PBMCs or T cells enriched from blood (not recorded which). This TCR derives from a man between 25 and 39 years old in a cohort exposed to, infected with or recovered from COVID-19 (not recorded which). CDR3 loop: CASRDTRDRGYTEAFF. The CDR3 DNA sequence: TGTGCCAGCAGGGACACCCGGGACAGGGGTTACACTGAAGCTTTCTTT. Full variable domain (rest looked up from reference TRBV2 and TRBJ1-1): EPEVTQTPSHQVTQMGQEVILRCVPISNHLYFYWYRQILGQKVEFLVSFYNNEISEKSEIFDDQFSVERPDGSNFTLKIRSTKLEDSAMYFCASRDTRDRGYTEAFFGQGTRLTVV.